This T cell receptor (beta chain) was captured in a study of T cell clones after liver transplantation. Turning to the study itself: Third-party-reactive TCRbeta sequences from pre-transplant mixed lymphocyte reactions served as antigen-independent comparators.

V lost 4 bases and J lost 9; bases outside the gene matches: 8. The CDR3 loop spans 13 amino acids. CDR1 SGHDT and CDR2 YYEEEE come from the germline V gene. Clones were sequenced by immunoSEQ multiplex PCR, and TCRdb holds only the in-frame ones, with some missing. The sample lists around 78,000 clones, over 80% occurring once. The sequencing used CD4+ T cells from blood, collected at the 22-month timepoint. The chain recombines TRBV5-6 with TRBJ1-1, with 8 positions matching TRBD1. The receptor was isolated from a human patient who received a liver transplant. T cells may partly derive from the graft donor. The CDR3 coding sequence is TGTGCCAGCAGCCGGGACAGGACATCAAAAGCTTTCTTT. It is translated as CASSRDRTSKAFF.